The T cell receptor beta chain described here comes from a study of shared clonotypes between healthy human individuals. For the study at large: Every donor yielded three CD4 naive, three CD4 memory, two CD8 naive and one CD8 memory plate. Study findings and constraints: Roughly 5% of naive CD4 clonotypes were shared across a few donors. Larger estimated richness was generally recorded for naive subsets relative to memory subsets.

Method: immunoSEQ multiplex PCR; TCRdb's copy keeps in-frame clones and lacks some. The sample carries more than 2,000,000 clones, roughly 93% recorded once. A split of CD4+ cells into CD45RA+ naive and CD45RA-negative memory subsets was performed. Worth noting for this clone: Its antigen is unknown.

Trimming left V 2 bases short and J 9 bases short, with 11 bases between. The CDR3 spans 13 residues. CDR1 is SGHTA and CDR2 is FQGNSA in the germline V gene. This TCR derives from a man younger than 30 in good health. Some clones in this sample may be carry-over from other donors' samples. V is TRBV7-2 and J is TRBJ2-1, with D perhaps matching TRBD2 (6 bases). Sequencing used naive CD4+ T cells from PBMCs. The sample's subset: CD45RA+ positively selected. The CDR3 DNA is TGTGCCAGCAGCTTAACTAGCTTTGGTGAGCAGTTCTTC. Protein: CASSLTSFGEQFF.